The present T cell receptor (beta chain) was sequenced within a study of CD8+CD57+ T cells in acquired aplastic anemia. Background on the study: Isolated CD4+ and CD8+ cells, once sorted, yielded DNA averaging approximately 3 ug.

Findings and caveats of the study: Patients and controls turned out to have around 29 CD8+ CDR3 sequences in common. No significant difference in CD8+ Simpson's diversity was found between patients and controls.

Notes on this clonotype: Its antigen remains unknown.

Genomic DNA, serving as template, underwent TCR beta VDJ and CDR3 profiling. TCRdb analysed the reads with MiXCR anew, one entry per CDR3 protein. Of some 150,000 distinct CDR3 sequences listed, 65% to 75% were seen once; the top ten hold approximately 48%. The germline V and J ends were trimmed by 7 bases and 0 bases, with 10 bases remaining between them. In germline, CDR1 is SNHLY, CDR2 FYNNEI. The CDR3 covers 14 residues. Before being chosen for sequencing, patients had shown CD8+CD57+ cell expansion by flow cytometry. At blood sampling, none of the patients had yet received therapy. This TCR came from a human donor with aplastic anemia. The material sequenced was sorted CD4+, CD8+, or CD8+CD57+ T cells (not recorded which) from PBMCs. The chain recombines TRBV2 with TRBJ1-5, with a tentative D call TRBD1 (5 bases). The CDR3 sequence is CASKWGSSNQPQHF. CDR3 in DNA: TGTGCCAGCAAGTGGGGGTCTAGCAATCAGCCCCAGCATTTT.